This T cell receptor (beta chain) was sequenced in a study of siplizumab effects on memory and regulatory T cells. TCRdb's copy holds only in-frame clones and misses some; the assay was immunoSEQ multiplex PCR. The table shows approximately 100,000 clones, with around 95% occurring only once. The sequencing input was Tregs sorted from blood. The clonotype originates from a human donor in good health.

CDR3 sequence (DNA): TGTGCCAGCAGCCGACCTCCGGGACAGGGAAGTGAGCAGTACTTC. It is translated as CASSRPPGQGSEQYF. This rearrangement joins TRBV6-5 to TRBJ2-7; 9 positions agree with TRBD1. Germline CDR1 MNHEY, CDR2 SVGAGI. Unmatched junction bases numbered 13, after V lost 6 bases and J lost 7 bases. CDR3 length equals 15 residues.